This record covers a single T cell receptor (beta chain). The target antigen is unknown. The sample originates from a study of human T cells and chemical hapten exposure. Study-wide context: Weekly administration of diphenylcyclopropenone to the scalp of patients continued throughout the roughly 25-week study. Study results and caveats: With DPC sensitization, TCRs exceeding 1 in 1000 frequency showed no change.

TCRdb passed the RACE reads through MiXCR, listing each CDR3 protein once. The sample has 300,000 to 450,000 distinct CDR3 sequences, around 5.5% seen once. Indicated time point: pre-sensitization, week 0. Indicated treatment: therapeutic diphenylcyclopropenone sensitization with weekly scalp DPC. Total RNA extraction was carried out from unfractionated whole blood. The CDR3 has 16 amino acids. V was shortened by 6 bases and J by 2 bases, with 20 bases between the two germline ends. Germline loops: CDR1 MNHEY, CDR2 SVGEGT. This clonotype originated in a woman aged 18 to 35 with alopecia areata. Some clones in this sample may be carry-over from other donors' samples. The chain carries TRBV6-2 or TRBV6-3 and TRBJ2-7, with D maybe TRBD2 (7 bases). Sequencing used whole blood, obtained in connection with sensitization to the hapten diphenylcyclopropenone (DPC). CDR3 bases: TGTGCCAGCAGCCCTTCCCTGCGGGGGCGGACCTACGAGCAGTACTTC. The encoded protein is CASSPSLRGRTYEQYF.